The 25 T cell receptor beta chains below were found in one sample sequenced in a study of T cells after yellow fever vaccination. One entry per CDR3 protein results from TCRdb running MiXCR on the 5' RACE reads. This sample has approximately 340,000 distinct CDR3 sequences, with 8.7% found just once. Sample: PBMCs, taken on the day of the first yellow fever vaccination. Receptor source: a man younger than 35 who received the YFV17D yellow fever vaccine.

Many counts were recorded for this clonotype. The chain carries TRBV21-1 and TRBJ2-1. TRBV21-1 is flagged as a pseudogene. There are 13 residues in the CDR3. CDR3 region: CASIPSSYNEQFF. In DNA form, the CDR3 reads TGTGCCAGCATCCCAAGCTCCTACAATGAGCAGTTCTTC.

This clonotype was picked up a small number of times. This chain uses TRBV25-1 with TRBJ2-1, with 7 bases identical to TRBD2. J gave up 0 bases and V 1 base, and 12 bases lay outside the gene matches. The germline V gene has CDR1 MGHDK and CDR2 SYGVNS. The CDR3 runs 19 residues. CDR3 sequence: CASSEFGANGGNSYNEQFF. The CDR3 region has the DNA TGTGCCAGCAGTGAATTTGGGGCTAACGGGGGGAACTCCTACAATGAGCAGTTCTTC.

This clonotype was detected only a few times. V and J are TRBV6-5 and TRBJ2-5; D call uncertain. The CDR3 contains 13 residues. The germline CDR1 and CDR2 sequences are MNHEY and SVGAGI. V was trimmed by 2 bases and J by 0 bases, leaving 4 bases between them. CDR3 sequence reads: CASSYAYQETQYF. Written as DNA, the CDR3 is TGTGCCAGCAGTTACGCCTACCAAGAGACCCAGTACTTC.

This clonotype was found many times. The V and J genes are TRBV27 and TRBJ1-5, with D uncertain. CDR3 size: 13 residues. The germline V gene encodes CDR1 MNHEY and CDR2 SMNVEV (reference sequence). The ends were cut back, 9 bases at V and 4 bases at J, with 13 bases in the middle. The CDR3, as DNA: TGTGCCAGGGAAAGGTACGGGAATCAGCCCCAGCATTTT. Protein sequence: CARERYGNQPQHF.

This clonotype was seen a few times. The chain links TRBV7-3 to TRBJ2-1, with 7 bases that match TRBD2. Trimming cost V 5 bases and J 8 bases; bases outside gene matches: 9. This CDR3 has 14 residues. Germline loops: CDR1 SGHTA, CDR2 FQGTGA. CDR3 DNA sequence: TGTGCCAGCAGCCCGGCGGGGGTGATTTATGAGCAGTTCTTC. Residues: CASSPAGVIYEQFF.

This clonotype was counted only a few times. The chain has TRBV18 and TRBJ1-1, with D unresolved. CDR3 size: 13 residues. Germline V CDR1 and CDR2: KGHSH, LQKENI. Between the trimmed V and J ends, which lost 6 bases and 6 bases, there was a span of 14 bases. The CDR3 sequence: CASSFQARAEAFF. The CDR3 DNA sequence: TGTGCCAGCTCTTTCCAGGCTCGGGCTGAAGCTTTCTTT.

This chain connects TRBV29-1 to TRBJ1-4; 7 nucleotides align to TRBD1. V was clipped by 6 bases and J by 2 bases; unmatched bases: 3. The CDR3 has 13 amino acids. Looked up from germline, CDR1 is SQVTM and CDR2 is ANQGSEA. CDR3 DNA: TGCAGCGTCTACAGGGGCACTAATGAAAAACTGTTTTTT. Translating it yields CSVYRGTNEKLFF.

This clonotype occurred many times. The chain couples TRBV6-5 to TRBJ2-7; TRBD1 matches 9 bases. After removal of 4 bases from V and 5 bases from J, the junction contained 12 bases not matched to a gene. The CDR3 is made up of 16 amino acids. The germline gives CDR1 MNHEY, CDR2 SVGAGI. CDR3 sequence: CASSLGQGGGWDEQYF. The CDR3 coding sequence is TGTGCCAGCAGTTTGGGACAGGGAGGTGGTTGGGACGAGCAGTACTTC.

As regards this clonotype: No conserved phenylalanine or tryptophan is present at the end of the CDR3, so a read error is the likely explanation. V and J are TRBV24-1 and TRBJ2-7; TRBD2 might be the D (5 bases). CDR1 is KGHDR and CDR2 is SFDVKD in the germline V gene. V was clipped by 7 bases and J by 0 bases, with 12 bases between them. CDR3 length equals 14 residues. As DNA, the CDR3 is TGTGCCACCAGCCCCCGCGGGTCCTCCTACGAGCAGTACGAC. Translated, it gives CATSPRGSSYEQYD.

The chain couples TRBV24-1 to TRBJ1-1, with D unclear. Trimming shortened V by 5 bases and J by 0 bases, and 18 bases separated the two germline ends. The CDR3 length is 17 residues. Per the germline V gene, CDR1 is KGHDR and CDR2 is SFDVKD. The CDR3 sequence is CATSATLKRSMNTEAFF. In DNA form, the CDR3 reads TGTGCCACCAGTGCAACATTAAAACGGAGCATGAACACTGAAGCTTTCTTT.

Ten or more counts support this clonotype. For the CDR3, the DNA is TGTGCCAGCTCACCTAGGGATACCAGGGTTTTAGCCAAAAACATTCAGTACTTC. Protein sequence: CASSPRDTRVLAKNIQYF. The chain uses TRBV18 and TRBJ2-4; the D gene is possibly TRBD1 (5 bases). Per germline, CDR1 KGHSH and CDR2 LQKENI. Trimming shortened V by 3 bases and J by 0 bases, and 18 bases separated the two germline ends. The CDR3 has 18 amino acids.

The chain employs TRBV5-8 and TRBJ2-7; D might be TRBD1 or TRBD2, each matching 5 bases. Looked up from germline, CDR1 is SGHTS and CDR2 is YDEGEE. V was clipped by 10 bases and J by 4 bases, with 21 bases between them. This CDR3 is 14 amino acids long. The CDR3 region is CADRAGTDPYEQYF. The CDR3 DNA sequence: TGTGCCGACCGAGCCGGGACGGACCCTTACGAGCAGTACTTC.

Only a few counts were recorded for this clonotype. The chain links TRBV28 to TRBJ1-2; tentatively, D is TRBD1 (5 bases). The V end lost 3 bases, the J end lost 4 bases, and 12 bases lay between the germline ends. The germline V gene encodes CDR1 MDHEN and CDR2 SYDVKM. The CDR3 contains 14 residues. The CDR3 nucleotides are TGTGCCAGCAGTTTGGAAGGCGGGGGCTATGGCTACACCTTC. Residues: CASSLEGGGYGYTF.

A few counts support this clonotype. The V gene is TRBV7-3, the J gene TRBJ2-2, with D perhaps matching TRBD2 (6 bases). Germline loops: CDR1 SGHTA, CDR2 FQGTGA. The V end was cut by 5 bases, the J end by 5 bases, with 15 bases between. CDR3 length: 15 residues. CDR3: CASSLNDGGTGELFF. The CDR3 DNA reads TGTGCCAGCAGCCTTAACGACGGGGGTACCGGGGAGCTGTTTTTT.

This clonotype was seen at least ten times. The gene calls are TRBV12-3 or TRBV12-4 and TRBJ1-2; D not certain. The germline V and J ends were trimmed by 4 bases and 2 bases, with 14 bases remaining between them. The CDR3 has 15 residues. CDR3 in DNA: TGTGCCAGCAGTTCCTCGGGAGGTATAAACTATGGCTACACCTTC. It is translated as CASSSSGGINYGYTF.

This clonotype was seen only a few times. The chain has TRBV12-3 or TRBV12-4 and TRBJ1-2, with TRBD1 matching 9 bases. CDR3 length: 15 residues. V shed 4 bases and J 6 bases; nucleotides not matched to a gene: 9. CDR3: CASSYPGQGKDGYTF. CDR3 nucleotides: TGTGCCAGCAGTTACCCCGGACAGGGGAAGGATGGCTACACCTTC.

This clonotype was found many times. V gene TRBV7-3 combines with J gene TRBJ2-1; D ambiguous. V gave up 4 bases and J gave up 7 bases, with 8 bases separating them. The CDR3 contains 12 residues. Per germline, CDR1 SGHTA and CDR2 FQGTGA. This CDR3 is CASSSSRNEQFF. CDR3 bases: TGTGCCAGCAGCTCCTCCCGTAATGAGCAGTTCTTC.

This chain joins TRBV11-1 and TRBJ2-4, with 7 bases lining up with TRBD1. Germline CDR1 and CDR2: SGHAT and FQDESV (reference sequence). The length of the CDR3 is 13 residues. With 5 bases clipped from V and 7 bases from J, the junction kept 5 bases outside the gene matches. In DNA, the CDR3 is TGTGCCAGCAGCGAAATACAGGGGAACATTCAGTACTTC. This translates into CASSEIQGNIQYF.

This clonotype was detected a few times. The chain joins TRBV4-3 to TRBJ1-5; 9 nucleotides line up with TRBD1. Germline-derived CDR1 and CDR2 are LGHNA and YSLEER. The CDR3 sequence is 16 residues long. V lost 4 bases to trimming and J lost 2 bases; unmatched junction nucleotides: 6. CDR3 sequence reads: CASSPRRQGGNQPQHF. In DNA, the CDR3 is TGCGCCAGCAGCCCACGTAGACAGGGGGGCAATCAGCCCCAGCATTTT.

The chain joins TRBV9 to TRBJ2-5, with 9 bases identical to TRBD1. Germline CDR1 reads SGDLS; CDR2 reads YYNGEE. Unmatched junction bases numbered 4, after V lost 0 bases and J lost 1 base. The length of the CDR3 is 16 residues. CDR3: CASSVGQGEGQETQYF. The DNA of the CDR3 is TGTGCCAGCAGCGTAGGACAGGGGGAAGGCCAAGAGACCCAGTACTTC.

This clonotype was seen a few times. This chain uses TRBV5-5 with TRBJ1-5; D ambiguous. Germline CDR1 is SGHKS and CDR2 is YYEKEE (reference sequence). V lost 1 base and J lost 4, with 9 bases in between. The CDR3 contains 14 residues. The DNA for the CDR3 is TGTGCCAGCAGCTTGTACACCCTGAATCAGCCCCAGCATTTT. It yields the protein CASSLYTLNQPQHF.

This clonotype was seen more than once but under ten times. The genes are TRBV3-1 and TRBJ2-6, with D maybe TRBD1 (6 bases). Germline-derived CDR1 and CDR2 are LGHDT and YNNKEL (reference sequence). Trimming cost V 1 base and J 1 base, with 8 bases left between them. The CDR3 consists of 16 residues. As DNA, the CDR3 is TGTGCCAGCAGCCAAGGGACAGCTTCTGGGGCCAACGTCCTGACTTTC. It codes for CASSQGTASGANVLTF.

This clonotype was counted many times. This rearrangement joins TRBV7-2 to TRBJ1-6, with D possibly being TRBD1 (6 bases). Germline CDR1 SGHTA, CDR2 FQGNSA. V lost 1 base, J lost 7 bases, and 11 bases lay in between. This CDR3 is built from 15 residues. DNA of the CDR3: TGTGCCAGCAGCTTAGATCAGGGGAGGAATTCACCCCTCCACTTT. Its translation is CASSLDQGRNSPLHF.

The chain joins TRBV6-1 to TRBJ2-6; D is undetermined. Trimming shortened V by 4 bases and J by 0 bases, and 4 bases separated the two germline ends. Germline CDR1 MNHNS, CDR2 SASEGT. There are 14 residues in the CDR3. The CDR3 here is CASSVVSGANVLTF. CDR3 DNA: TGTGCCAGCAGTGTTGTCTCTGGGGCCAACGTCCTGACTTTC.

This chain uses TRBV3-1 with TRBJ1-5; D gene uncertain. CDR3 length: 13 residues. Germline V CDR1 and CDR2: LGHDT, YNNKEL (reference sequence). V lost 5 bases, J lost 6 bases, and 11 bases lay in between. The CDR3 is CASSRVSGQPQHF. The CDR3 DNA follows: TGTGCCAGCAGCAGGGTTTCGGGTCAGCCCCAGCATTTT.